The clone carrying this T cell receptor (beta chain) came up many times. This entry is derived from a study of T cells in Graves' hyperthyroidism and ophthalmopathy. Study overall: At initial diagnosis, before any treatment had begun, peripheral blood was obtained.

RNA transcripts yielded amplified TCR beta CDR3 regions. Researchers ran a first-round RT-PCR on the TCR CDR3 using the HTBI primer set. Via MiXCR, TCRdb re-called the multiplex PCR reads, giving one row per CDR3 protein. This sample has about 600,000 distinct CDR3 sequences, with 12% to 15% found just once. Patients affected by ophthalmopathy presented a Clinical Activity Score of at least 3, a NOSPECS grade of at least 4, and disease duration below 3 months. Germline V gene lookup returns CDR1 SGHVS and CDR2 FQNEAQ. The length of the CDR3 is 14 residues. Trimming removed 5 bases at V and 3 bases at J, with 13 bases between.

This clonotype was obtained from a woman aged 18-29 years with Graves' ophthalmopathy. This chain links TRBV7-8 with TRBJ1-1; possible D gene TRBD1, 6 bases. Sequencing input: blood. In nucleotides, the CDR3 is TGTGCCAGCAGCCCAGCCGGGACATACACTGAAGCTTTCTTT. Amino acid sequence: CASSPAGTYTEAFF. The full variable domain, in which reference TRBV7-8 and TRBJ1-1 provide the parts outside the CDR3, is GAGVSQSPRYKVAKRGQDVALRCDPISGHVSLFWYQQALGQGPEFLTYFQNEAQLDKSGLPSDRFFAERPEGSVSTLKIQRTQQEDSAVYLCASSPAGTYTEAFFGQGTRLTVV.